The 25 T cell receptor beta chains below come from one sample, sequenced in a study of blood T cell repertoires in COVID-19. TCRdb's table, derived via immunoSEQ multiplex PCR, lists solely in-frame clones and lacks some. The sample consists of around 250,000 clones, approximately 88% of them appearing once. The sequencing sample was made of peripheral blood. The source is a human donor in a cohort sampled during active COVID-19.

This clone has just one count. The V and J genes are TRBV6-2 or TRBV6-3 and TRBJ2-7; 8 bases are shared with TRBD1. Trimming cost V 1 base and J 6 bases; bases outside gene matches: 5. The CDR3 has 14 residues. CDR1 is MNHEY, CDR2 SVGEGT, per germline. In DNA form, the CDR3 reads TGTGCCAGCAGTTACTGGCAGGGGGCAGGCGAGCAGTACTTC. Its protein is CASSYWQGAGEQYF.

The chain uses TRBV5-1 and TRBJ2-7; D is unclear. V was cut by 5 bases and J by 7 bases, with 19 bases left in between. Germline CDR1 SGHRS, CDR2 YFSETQ. The CDR3 is 14 amino acids. The CDR3 is CASSPTTDHTEQYF. The CDR3 DNA is TGCGCCAGCAGTCCCACTACTGACCACACGGAGCAGTACTTC.

V and J are TRBV7-8 and TRBJ2-1; TRBD2 matches at 12 bases. Looked up from germline, CDR1 is SGHVS and CDR2 is FQNEAQ. Trimming took 6 bases from V and 1 from J; bases not matched to a gene: 4. This CDR3 has 16 residues. CDR3 coding DNA: TGTGCCAGCAGTTCGACTAGCGGGAGATCCTACAATGAGCAGTTCTTC. The encoded protein is CASSSTSGRSYNEQFF.

This rearrangement joins TRBV11-3 to TRBJ1-4; 10 nucleotides line up with TRBD1. The V gene end was trimmed by 3 bases and the J gene end by 2 bases; junction bases not matched to a gene: 0. There are 15 residues in the CDR3. Germline CDR1 and CDR2: SGHNT and YENEEA. CDR3 sequence: CASSLGQGTNEKLFF. Here the CDR3 DNA reads TGTGCCAGCAGCTTGGGACAGGGGACTAATGAAAAACTGTTTTTT.

The chain uses TRBV5-4 and TRBJ1-4; 9 bases are a match to TRBD1. This CDR3 has 17 amino acids. Germline V gives CDR1 SGHNT, CDR2 YYREEE (reference sequence). Trimming took 0 bases from V and 4 from J; bases not matched to a gene: 7. Written as DNA, the CDR3 is TGTGCCAGCAGCTTGGGGCTCGGGACAGGGTATAATGAAAAACTGTTTTTT. Its protein is CASSLGLGTGYNEKLFF. The whole variable domain, filled in from reference TRBV5-4 and TRBJ1-4, reads ETGVTQSPTHLIKTRGQQVTLRCSSQSGHNTVSWYQQALGQGPQFIFQYYREEENGRGNFPPRFSGLQFPNYSSELNVNALELDDSALYLCASSLGLGTGYNEKLFFGSGTQLSVL.

The gene calls are TRBV7-7 and TRBJ1-2, with 10 bases lining up with TRBD1. V shed 3 bases, J shed 8 bases, and the junction held 6 bases outside the gene matches. There are 14 residues in the CDR3. Germline V CDR1 and CDR2: SSHAT, FNYEAQ (reference sequence). For the CDR3, the DNA is TGTGCCAGCAGCTTTGCGGGACAGGGGAAGGGCTACACCTTC. Translating it yields CASSFAGQGKGYTF.

The rearrangement joins TRBV19 to TRBJ1-2; the D gene is possibly TRBD1 (6 bases). Trimming took 8 bases from V and 2 from J, leaving 15 bases between them. Germline values: CDR1 LNHDA, CDR2 SQIVND (reference sequence). This CDR3 has 14 residues. CDR3 residues: CASLPGTPNYGYTF. The CDR3 nucleotides read TGTGCCAGTCTGCCCGGGACACCCAACTATGGCTACACCTTC.

The V gene is TRBV13, the J gene TRBJ2-7; D is ambiguous. Germline assignment: CDR1 PRHDT and CDR2 FYEKMQ (reference sequence). Trimming took 5 bases from V and 2 from J, leaving 7 bases between them. The CDR3 is made up of 12 amino acids. The CDR3: CASSIGAYEQYF. The DNA for the CDR3 is TGTGCCAGCAGCATCGGAGCCTACGAGCAGTACTTC. Using reference TRBV13 and TRBJ2-7 for the parts outside the CDR3, the full variable domain is AAGVIQSPRHLIKEKRETATLKCYPIPRHDTVYWYQQGPGQDPQFLISFYEKMQSDKGSIPDRFSAQQFSDYHSELNMSSLELGDSALYFCASSIGAYEQYFGPGTRLTVT.

The CDR3 protein is CASSESGGGTEAFF. CDR3 sequence (DNA): TGCGCCAGCAGTGAGTCGGGCGGGGGTACTGAAGCTTTCTTT. This chain connects TRBV10-1 to TRBJ1-1, with a possible D match to TRBD1 (5 bases). CDR1 and CDR2 from the germline V gene are WNHNN and SYGVQD (reference sequence). V lost 0 bases to trimming and J lost 5 bases, with 10 bases between them. This CDR3 is 14 amino acids long.

J is TRBJ2-2 and V is TRBV5-1; no clear D. Trimming removed 5 bases from V and 3 bases from J, with 11 bases in between. Germline assignment: CDR1 SGHRS and CDR2 YFSETQ. The CDR3 covers 14 residues. DNA for the CDR3: TGCGCCAGCAGTTTCGACGGAGACACCGGGGAGCTGTTTTTT. This encodes CASSFDGDTGELFF. The full variable domain, its missing parts supplied by reference TRBV5-1 and TRBJ2-2, is KAGVTQTPRYLIKTRGQQVTLSCSPISGHRSVSWYQQTPGQGLQFLFEYFSETQRNKGNFPGRFSGRQFSNSRSEMNVSTLELGDSALYLCASSFDGDTGELFFGEGSRLTVL.

The V gene is TRBV11-2, the J gene TRBJ2-7, with a tentative D call TRBD2 (6 bases). The CDR3 is 15 amino acids. Trimming pared 4 bases from V and 0 bases from J, leaving 13 bases between. The germline gives CDR1 SGHAT, CDR2 FQNNGV. CDR3 sequence (DNA): TGTGCCAGCAGCTCAGGACGCGGGATCTCCTACGAGCAGTACTTC. It encodes CASSSGRGISYEQYF.

This chain links TRBV19 with TRBJ1-2; D unclear. V was shortened by 3 bases and J by 11 bases, with 19 bases between the two germline ends. CDR3 length: 14 amino acids. Looked up from germline, CDR1 is LNHDA and CDR2 is SQIVND (reference sequence). CDR3 loop: CASSIQVRAYEYTF. CDR3 nucleotides: TGTGCCAGTAGTATTCAGGTCAGAGCCTATGAGTACACCTTC.

The J gene is TRBJ2-6, the V gene TRBV7-9, with 8 bases that match TRBD1. CDR1 and CDR2 (germline): SEHNR, FQNEAQ (reference sequence). After removal of 5 bases from V and 0 bases from J, the junction contained 9 bases not matched to a gene. The CDR3 runs 18 residues. The CDR3 DNA reads as TGTGCCAGCAGCCCGGGGACAGGAGCTTCCTCTGGGGCCAACGTCCTGACTTTC. Translated: CASSPGTGASSGANVLTF.

The chain joins TRBV9 to TRBJ1-1, with D possibly being TRBD1 (6 bases). This CDR3 spans 15 amino acids. Looked up from germline, CDR1 is SGDLS and CDR2 is YYNGEE. Between the trimmed V and J ends, which lost 3 bases and 6 bases, there was a span of 18 bases. CDR3 in amino acids: CASSARQAVGAEAFF. The CDR3 bases are TGTGCCAGCAGCGCCCGACAGGCGGTTGGAGCTGAAGCTTTCTTT.

The chain joins TRBV12-3 or TRBV12-4 to TRBJ1-2, with D tentatively TRBD1 (5 bases). Trimming removed 3 bases at V and 5 bases at J, with 10 bases between. The CDR3 consists of 13 residues. The CDR3 DNA reads TGTGCCAGCAGTTTCGAAGGGGTTTATGGCTACACCTTC. Its translation is CASSFEGVYGYTF.

The DNA of the CDR3 is TGCGCCAGCAGTGCCCCGGGACAGGGGGGTGAAAAACTGTTTTTT. Its translation is CASSAPGQGGEKLFF. V gene TRBV10-1 combines with J gene TRBJ1-4, with 11 bases lining up with TRBD1. The germline V gene has CDR1 WNHNN and CDR2 SYGVQD (reference sequence). This CDR3 contains 15 residues. Trimming at V came to 4 bases and at J to 7 bases, leaving 5 bases not matched to a gene.

The chain recombines TRBV27 with TRBJ2-7, with 11 bases that match TRBD2. The junction had 8 bases not matched to a gene; V was cut back by 7 bases and J by 0 bases. The CDR3 runs to 16 residues. The germline V gene has CDR1 MNHEY and CDR2 SMNVEV (reference sequence). CDR3 loop: CASKALAGGSSYEQYF. The CDR3 DNA follows: TGTGCCAGCAAGGCCCTAGCGGGAGGCAGCTCCTACGAGCAGTACTTC.

This clone was detected ten times or more. The chain combines TRBV7-6 with TRBJ1-5; no firm D call. Germline-derived CDR1 and CDR2 are SGHVS and FNYEAQ. V dropped 6 bases and J dropped 4 bases, with 13 bases sitting between them. CDR3 length equals 14 residues. CDR3 residues: CASSSTSGNQPQHF. For the CDR3, the DNA is TGTGCCAGCAGTTCTACGAGCGGGAATCAGCCCCAGCATTTT.

The rearrangement joins TRBV3-1 (or the pseudogene TRBV3-2) to TRBJ2-1; D gene uncertain. CDR1 LGHDT and CDR2 YNNKEL come from the germline V gene (reference sequence). The CDR3 is made up of 14 amino acids. The ends were cut back, 0 bases at V and 7 bases at J, with 10 bases in the middle. The CDR3: CASSQEAARNEQFF. The CDR3 DNA follows: TGTGCCAGCAGCCAAGAAGCCGCGCGGAATGAGCAGTTCTTC.

V usage is TRBV6-5 and J usage is TRBJ1-2; maybe TRBD1 (6 bases). V was clipped by 7 bases and J by 4 bases, with 16 bases between them. CDR3 length: 14 amino acids. Germline V gene sequence: CDR1 MNHEY, CDR2 SVGAGI. DNA for the CDR3: TGTGCCAGCATCGAGGACAGCTGGGGCTATGGCTACACCTTC. This encodes CASIEDSWGYGYTF.

V is TRBV4-1 and J is TRBJ1-5; the match to TRBD1 covers 11 bases. The trim removed 2 bases at V and 7 bases at J, leaving 7 bases unmatched. This CDR3 contains 16 residues. Germline V gene lookup returns CDR1 MGHRA and CDR2 YSYEKL. Here the CDR3 reads CASSQTGTGGYQPQHF. The CDR3 DNA is TGCGCCAGCAGCCAAACCGGGACAGGGGGTTACCAGCCCCAGCATTTT.

The chain combines TRBV5-4 with TRBJ1-4, with TRBD1 matching 9 bases. This CDR3 is 17 amino acids long. J gave up 7 bases and V 4 bases, and 14 bases lay outside the gene matches. Germline lookup yields CDR1 SGHNT and CDR2 YYREEE (reference sequence). The CDR3 bases are TGTGCCAGCAGCGAGGGGAACAGGGGGCGAAGCGGTGAAAAACTGTTTTTT. Protein sequence: CASSEGNRGRSGEKLFF.

V gene TRBV6-2 or TRBV6-3 combines with J gene TRBJ2-7; D is undetermined. Germline V CDR1 and CDR2: MNHEY, SVGEGT. The CDR3 runs to 11 residues. Trimming cost V 4 bases and J 6 bases, with 7 bases left between them. This CDR3 is CASSFPSEQYF. As DNA, the CDR3 is TGTGCCAGCAGTTTCCCCTCCGAGCAGTACTTC.

This clone appeared a single time. This chain joins TRBV7-9 and TRBJ2-1, with 7 bases matching TRBD2. Germline CDR1 is SEHNR and CDR2 is FQNEAQ (reference sequence). The CDR3 contains 16 residues. After removal of 1 base from V and 2 bases from J, the junction contained 5 bases not matched to a gene. CDR3 sequence reads: CASSLGLAEAYNEQFF. The CDR3 DNA reads TGTGCCAGCAGCTTAGGGCTAGCGGAAGCCTACAATGAGCAGTTCTTC.

This clone has more than one count but fewer than ten. This rearrangement joins TRBV6-4 to TRBJ1-1; D perhaps matches TRBD1 (6 bases). Germline V CDR1 and CDR2: MRHNA, SNTAGT. The CDR3 runs to 15 residues. The V gene lost 2 bases and the J gene lost 1 base, with 11 bases spanning the gap. The CDR3 spells CASSDPDRANTEAFF. In DNA, the CDR3 is TGTGCCAGCAGTGACCCGGACAGAGCGAACACTGAAGCTTTCTTT.